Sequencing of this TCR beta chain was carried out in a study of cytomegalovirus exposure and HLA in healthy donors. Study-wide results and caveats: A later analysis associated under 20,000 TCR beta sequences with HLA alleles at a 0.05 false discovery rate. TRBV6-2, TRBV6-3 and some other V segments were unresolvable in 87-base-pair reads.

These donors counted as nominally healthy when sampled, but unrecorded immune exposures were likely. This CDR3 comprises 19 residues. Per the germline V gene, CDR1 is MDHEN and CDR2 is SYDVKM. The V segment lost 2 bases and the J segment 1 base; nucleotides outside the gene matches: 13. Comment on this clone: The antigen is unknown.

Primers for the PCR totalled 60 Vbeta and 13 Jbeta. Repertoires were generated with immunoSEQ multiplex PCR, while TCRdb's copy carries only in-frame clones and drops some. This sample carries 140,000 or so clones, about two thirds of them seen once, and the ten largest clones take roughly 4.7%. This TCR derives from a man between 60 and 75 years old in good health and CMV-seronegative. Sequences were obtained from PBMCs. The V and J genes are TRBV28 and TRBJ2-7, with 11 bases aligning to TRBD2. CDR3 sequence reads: CASSLGGVLGLAVSYEQYF. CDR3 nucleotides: TGTGCCAGCAGTTTAGGTGGGGTGTTGGGACTAGCGGTTTCCTACGAGCAGTACTTC. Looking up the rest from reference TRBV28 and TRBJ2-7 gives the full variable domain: DVKVTQSSRYLVKRTGEKVFLECVQDMDHENMFWYRQDPGLGLRLIYFSYDVKMKEKGDIPEGYSVSREKKERFSLILESASTNQTSMYLCASSLGGVLGLAVSYEQYFGPGTRLTVT.